The 2 T cell receptor beta chains listed next were all sequenced from one sample in a study of blood T cell repertoires in COVID-19. Using immunoSEQ multiplex PCR, the repertoire was profiled, and TCRdb retains in-frame clones only, with some absent. The sample shows 68,000 or so clones, 65% to 80% of them seen only once. The material sequenced was peripheral blood. These receptors were obtained from a human donor in a cohort sampled during active COVID-19.

V gene TRBV19 combines with J gene TRBJ1-5; D remains ambiguous. Trimming left V 3 bases short and J 3 bases short, with 12 bases between. CDR3 size: 15 residues. Germline V gene sequence: CDR1 LNHDA, CDR2 SQIVND (reference sequence). The CDR3 nucleotides read TGTGCCAGTAGTATTCAAGACTTAGCCAATCAGCCCCAGCATTTT. Translation: CASSIQDLANQPQHF. Full variable domain (missing parts from reference TRBV19 and TRBJ1-5): DGGITQSPKYLFRKEGQNVTLSCEQNLNHDAMYWYRQDPGQGLRLIYYSQIVNDFQKGDIAEGYSVSREKKESFPLTVTSAQKNPTAFYLCASSIQDLANQPQHFGDGTRLSIL.

The CDR3 region has the DNA TGTGCCAGCAGTTACGCGGGGATTATCTACGAGCAGTACTTC. It codes for CASSYAGIIYEQYF. The rearrangement uses TRBV6-2 or TRBV6-3 and TRBJ2-7; possible D gene TRBD2, 6 bases. Germline assignment: CDR1 MNHEY and CDR2 SVGEGT. With 2 bases removed from V and 3 bases from J, the gap between germline ends came to 11 bases. This CDR3 spans 14 amino acids.